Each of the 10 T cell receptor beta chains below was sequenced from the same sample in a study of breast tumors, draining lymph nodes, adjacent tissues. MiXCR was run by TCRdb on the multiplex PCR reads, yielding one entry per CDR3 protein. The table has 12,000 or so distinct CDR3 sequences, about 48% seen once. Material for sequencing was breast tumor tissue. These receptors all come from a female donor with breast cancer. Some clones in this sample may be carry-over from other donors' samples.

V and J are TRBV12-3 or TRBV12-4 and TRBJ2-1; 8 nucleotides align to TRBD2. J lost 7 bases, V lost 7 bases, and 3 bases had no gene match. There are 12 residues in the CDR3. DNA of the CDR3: TGTGCCAGCACCCCGGGGGGGAATGAGCAGTTCTTC. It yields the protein CASTPGGNEQFF.

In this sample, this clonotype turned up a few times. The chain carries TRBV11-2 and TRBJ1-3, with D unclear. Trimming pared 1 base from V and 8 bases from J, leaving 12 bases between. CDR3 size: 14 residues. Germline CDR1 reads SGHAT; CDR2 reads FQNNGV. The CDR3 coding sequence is TGTGCCAGCAGCTTAGGGACGTCTGGTTACACCATATATTTT. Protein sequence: CASSLGTSGYTIYF. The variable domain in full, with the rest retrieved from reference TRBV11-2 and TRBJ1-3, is EAGVAQSPRYKIIEKRQSVAFWCNPISGHATLYWYQQILGQGPKLLIQFQNNGVVDDSQLPKDRFSAERLKGVDSTLKIQPAKLEDSAVYLCASSLGTSGYTIYFGEGSWLTVV.

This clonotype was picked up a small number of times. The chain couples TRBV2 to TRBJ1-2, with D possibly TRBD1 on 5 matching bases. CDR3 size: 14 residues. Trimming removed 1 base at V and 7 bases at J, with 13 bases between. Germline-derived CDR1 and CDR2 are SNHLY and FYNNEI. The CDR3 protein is CASSEGQGISGYTF. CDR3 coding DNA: TGTGCCAGCAGTGAAGGGCAGGGCATATCTGGCTACACCTTC.

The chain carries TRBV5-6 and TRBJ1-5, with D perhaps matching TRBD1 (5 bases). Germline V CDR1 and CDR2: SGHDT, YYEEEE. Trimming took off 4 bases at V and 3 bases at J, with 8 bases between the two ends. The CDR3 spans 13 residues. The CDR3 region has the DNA TGTGCCAGCAGCGTCGGGGCCAATCAGCCCCAGCATTTT. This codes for CASSVGANQPQHF.

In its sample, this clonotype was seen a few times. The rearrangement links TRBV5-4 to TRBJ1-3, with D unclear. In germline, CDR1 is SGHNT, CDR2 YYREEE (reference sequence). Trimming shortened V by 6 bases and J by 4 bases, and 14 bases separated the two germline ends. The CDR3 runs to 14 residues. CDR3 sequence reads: CASTSTGEGNTIYF. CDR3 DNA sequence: TGTGCCAGCACCTCGACCGGGGAGGGAAACACCATATATTTT.

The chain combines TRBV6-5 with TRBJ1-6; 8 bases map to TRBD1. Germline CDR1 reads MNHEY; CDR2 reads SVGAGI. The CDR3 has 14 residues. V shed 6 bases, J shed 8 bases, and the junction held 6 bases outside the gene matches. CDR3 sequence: CASRYRGAHSPLHF. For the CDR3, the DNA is TGTGCCAGCAGGTACAGGGGGGCACATTCACCCCTCCACTTT.

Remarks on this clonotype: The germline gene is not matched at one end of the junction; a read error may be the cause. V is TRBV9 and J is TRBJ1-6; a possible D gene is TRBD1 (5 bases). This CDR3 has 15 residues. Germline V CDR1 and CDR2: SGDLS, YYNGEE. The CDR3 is CTSSEAGGSGPPLHF. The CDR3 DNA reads TGTACCAGCAGCGAGGCGGGGGGGAGTGGTCCACCCCTCCACTTT.

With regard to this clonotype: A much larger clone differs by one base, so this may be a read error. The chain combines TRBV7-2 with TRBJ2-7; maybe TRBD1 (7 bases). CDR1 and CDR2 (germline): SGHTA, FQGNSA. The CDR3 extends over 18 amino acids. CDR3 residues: CASSLSRGGAGSSHEQYF. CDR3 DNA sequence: TGTGCCAGCAGCTTATCGAGAGGGGGCGCCGGGAGCTCCCACGAGCAGTACTTC.

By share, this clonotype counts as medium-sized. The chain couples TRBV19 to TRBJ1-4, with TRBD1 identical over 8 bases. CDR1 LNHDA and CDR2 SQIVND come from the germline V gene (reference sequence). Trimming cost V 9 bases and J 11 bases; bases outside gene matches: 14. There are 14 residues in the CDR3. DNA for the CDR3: TGTGCCAGCACGGACAGGGTAACGGTGTCCAAACTGTTTTTT. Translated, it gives CASTDRVTVSKLFF.

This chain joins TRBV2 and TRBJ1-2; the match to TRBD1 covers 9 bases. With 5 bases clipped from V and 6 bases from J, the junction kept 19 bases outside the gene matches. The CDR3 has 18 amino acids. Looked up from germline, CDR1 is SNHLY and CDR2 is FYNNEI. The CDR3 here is CASSPRTPPSGQGDGYTF. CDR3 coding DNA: TGTGCCAGCAGTCCCCGTACTCCCCCGTCGGGACAGGGTGATGGCTACACCTTC.